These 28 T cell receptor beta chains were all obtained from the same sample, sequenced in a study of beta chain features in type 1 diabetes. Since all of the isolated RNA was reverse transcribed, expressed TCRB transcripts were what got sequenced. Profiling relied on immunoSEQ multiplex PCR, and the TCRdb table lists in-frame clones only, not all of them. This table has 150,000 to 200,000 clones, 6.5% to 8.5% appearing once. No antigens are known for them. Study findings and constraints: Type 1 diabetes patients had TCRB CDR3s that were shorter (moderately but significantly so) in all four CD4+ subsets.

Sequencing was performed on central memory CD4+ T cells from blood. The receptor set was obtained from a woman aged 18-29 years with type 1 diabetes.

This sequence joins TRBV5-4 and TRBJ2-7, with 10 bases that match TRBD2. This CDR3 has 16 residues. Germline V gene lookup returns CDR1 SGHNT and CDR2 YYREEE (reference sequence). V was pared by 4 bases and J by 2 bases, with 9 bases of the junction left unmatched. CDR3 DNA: TGTGCCAGCAGCCGCCAGGGACTAGCGCAAACCTACGAGCAGTACTTC. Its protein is CASSRQGLAQTYEQYF.

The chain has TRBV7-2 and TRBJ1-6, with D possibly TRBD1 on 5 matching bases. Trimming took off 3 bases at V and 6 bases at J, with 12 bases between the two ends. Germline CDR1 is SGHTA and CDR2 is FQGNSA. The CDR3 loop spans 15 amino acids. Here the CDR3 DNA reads TGTGCCAGCAGCTTTCAGGGTAGTGCTAATTCACCCCTCCACTTT. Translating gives CASSFQGSANSPLHF.

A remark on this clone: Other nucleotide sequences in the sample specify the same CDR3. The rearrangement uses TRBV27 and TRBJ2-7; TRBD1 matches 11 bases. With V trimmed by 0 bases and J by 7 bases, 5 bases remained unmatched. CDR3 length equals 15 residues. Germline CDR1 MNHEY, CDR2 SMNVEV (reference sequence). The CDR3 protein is CASSLSGQGAGEQYF. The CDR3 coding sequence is TGTGCCAGCAGTTTATCAGGACAGGGGGCTGGGGAGCAGTACTTC.

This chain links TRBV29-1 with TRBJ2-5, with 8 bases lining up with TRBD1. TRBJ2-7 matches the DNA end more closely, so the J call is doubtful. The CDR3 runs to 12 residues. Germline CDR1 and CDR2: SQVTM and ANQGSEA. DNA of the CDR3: TGCAGCGTCGGACAGGGCACCTACGAGCAGTACTTC. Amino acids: CSVGQGTYEQYF.

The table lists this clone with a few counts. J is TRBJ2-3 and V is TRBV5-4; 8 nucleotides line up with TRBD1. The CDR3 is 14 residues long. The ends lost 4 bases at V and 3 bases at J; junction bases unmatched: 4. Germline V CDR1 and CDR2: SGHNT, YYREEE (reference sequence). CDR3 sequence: CASSIQGGTDTQYF. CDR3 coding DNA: TGTGCCAGCAGCATACAGGGGGGAACAGATACGCAGTATTTT.

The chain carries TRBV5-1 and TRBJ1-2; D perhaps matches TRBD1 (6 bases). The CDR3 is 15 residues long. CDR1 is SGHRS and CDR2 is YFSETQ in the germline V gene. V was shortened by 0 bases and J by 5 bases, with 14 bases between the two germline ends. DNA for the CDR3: TGCGCCAGCAGCTTGGAGGAGTTTGGGACATATGGCTACACCTTC. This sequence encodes CASSLEEFGTYGYTF.

The CDR3 bases are TGTGCCAGCAGCTTTCTTAGCTCTGGGGCCAACGTCCTGACTTTC. Protein sequence: CASSFLSSGANVLTF. The chain carries TRBV7-2 and TRBJ2-6; D is unclear. Germline V CDR1 and CDR2: SGHTA, FQGNSA. V lost 3 bases to trimming and J lost 0 bases, with 6 bases between them. There are 15 residues in the CDR3.

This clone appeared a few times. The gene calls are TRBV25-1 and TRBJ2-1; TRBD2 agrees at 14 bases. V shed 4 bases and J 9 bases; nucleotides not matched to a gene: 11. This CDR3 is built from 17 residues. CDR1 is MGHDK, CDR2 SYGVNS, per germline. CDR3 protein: CASSGQTGLAGEGEQFF. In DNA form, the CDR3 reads TGTGCCAGCAGTGGGCAAACGGGACTAGCGGGGGAGGGTGAGCAGTTCTTC.

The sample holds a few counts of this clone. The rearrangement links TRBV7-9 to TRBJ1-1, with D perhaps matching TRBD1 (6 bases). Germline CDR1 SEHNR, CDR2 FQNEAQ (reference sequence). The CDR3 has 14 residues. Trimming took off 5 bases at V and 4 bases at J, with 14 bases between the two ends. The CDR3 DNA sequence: TGTGCCAGCAGCCCAGAAGGGGGAATCACTGAAGCTTTCTTT. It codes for CASSPEGGITEAFF.

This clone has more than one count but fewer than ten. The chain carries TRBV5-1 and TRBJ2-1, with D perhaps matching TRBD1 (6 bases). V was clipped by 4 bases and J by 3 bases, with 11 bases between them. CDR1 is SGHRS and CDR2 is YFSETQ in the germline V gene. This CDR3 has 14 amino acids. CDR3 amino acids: CASSLQGNYNEQFF. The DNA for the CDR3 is TGCGCCAGCAGCCTGCAGGGGAACTACAATGAGCAGTTCTTC.

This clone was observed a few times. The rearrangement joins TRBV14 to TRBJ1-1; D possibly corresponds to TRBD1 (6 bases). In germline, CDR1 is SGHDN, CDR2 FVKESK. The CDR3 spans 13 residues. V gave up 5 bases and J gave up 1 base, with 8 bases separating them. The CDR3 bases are TGTGCCAGCAGCGGACAGACGAACACTGAAGCTTTCTTT. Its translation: CASSGQTNTEAFF.

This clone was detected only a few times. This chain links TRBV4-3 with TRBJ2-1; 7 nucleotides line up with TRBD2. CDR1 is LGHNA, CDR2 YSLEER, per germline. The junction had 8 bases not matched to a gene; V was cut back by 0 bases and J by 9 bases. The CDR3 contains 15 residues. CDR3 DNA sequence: TGCGCCAGCAGCCAAGATTATTCTAGCGGCATTGAGCAGTTCTTC. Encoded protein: CASSQDYSSGIEQFF.

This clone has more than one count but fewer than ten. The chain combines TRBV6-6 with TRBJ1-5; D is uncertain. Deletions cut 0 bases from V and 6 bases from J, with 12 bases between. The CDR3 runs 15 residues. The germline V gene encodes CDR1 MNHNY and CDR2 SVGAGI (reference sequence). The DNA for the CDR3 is TGTGCCAGCAGTTACTCGATGTCCCCCAGTCAGCCCCAGCATTTT. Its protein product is CASSYSMSPSQPQHF.

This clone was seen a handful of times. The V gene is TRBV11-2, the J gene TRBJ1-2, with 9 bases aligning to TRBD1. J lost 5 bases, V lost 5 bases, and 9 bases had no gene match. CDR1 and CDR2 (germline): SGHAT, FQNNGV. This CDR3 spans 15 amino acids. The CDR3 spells CASSRNRDRAYGYTF. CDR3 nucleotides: TGTGCCAGCAGCCGGAACCGGGACAGGGCTTATGGCTACACCTTC.

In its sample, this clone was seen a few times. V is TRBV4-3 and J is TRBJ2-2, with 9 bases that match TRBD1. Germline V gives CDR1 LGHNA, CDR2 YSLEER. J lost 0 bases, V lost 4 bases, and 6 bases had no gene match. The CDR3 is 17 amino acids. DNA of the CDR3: TGCGCCAGCAGCCGAGCCGGGACAGGGTCGAACACCGGGGAGCTGTTTTTT. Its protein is CASSRAGTGSNTGELFF.

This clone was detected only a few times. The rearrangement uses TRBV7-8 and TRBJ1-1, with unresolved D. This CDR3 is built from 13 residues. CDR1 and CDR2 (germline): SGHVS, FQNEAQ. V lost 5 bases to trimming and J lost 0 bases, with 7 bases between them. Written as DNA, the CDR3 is TGTGCCAGCAGCCGCGGGGTGAACACTGAAGCTTTCTTT. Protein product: CASSRGVNTEAFF.

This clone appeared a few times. CDR3 sequence reads: CASREGTSNQPQHF. CDR3 nucleotides: TGCGCCAGCAGGGAGGGGACGAGCAATCAGCCCCAGCATTTT. The V call is TRBV5-1, the J call TRBJ1-5; a possible D gene is TRBD1 (5 bases). The CDR3 extends over 14 amino acids. Trimming took off 5 bases at V and 1 base at J, with 10 bases between the two ends. Germline loops: CDR1 SGHRS, CDR2 YFSETQ.

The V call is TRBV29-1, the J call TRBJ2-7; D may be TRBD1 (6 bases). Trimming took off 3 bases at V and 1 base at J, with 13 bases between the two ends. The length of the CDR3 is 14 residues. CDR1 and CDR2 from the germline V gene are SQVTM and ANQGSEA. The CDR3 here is CSVDVRGTSYEQYF. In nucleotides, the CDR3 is TGCAGCGTTGATGTCAGGGGTACGTCCTACGAGCAGTACTTC.

CDR3 sequence reads: CASSLALAGENEKLFF. As DNA, the CDR3 is TGTGCCAGCAGCTTAGCGTTAGCGGGGGAAAATGAAAAACTGTTTTTT. The rearrangement joins TRBV7-9 to TRBJ1-4; possibly TRBD1 for D (5 bases). The length of the CDR3 is 16 residues. CDR1 is SEHNR and CDR2 is FQNEAQ in the germline V gene (reference sequence). The V and J ends lost 0 bases and 5 bases respectively, with 13 bases between them. The variable domain in full, with the rest retrieved from reference TRBV7-9 and TRBJ1-4, is DTGVSQNPRHKITKRGQNVTFRCDPISEHNRLYWYRQTLGQGPEFLTYFQNEAQLEKSRLLSDRFSAERPKGSFSTLEIQRTEQGDSAMYLCASSLALAGENEKLFFGSGTQLSVL.

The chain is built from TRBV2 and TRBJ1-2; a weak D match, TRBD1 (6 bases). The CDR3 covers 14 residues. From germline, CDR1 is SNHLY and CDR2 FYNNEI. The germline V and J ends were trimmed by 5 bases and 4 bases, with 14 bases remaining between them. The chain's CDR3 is CASSKDSEIYGYTF. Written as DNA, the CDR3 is TGTGCCAGCAGTAAGGACAGCGAAATCTATGGCTACACCTTC.

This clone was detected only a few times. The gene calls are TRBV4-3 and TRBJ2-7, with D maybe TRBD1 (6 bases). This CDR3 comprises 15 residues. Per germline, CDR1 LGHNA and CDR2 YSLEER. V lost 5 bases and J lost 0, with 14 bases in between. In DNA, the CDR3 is TGCGCCAGCAGCGCCCAAACAGGGTACTCCTACGAGCAGTACTTC. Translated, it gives CASSAQTGYSYEQYF.

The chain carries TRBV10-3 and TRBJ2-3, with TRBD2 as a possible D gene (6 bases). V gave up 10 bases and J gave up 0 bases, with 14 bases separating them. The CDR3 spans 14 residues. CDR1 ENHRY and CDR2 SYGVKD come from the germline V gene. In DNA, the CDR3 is TGTGCCAGTCGGGGCGGACTAAGCACAGATACGCAGTATTTT. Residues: CASRGGLSTDTQYF.

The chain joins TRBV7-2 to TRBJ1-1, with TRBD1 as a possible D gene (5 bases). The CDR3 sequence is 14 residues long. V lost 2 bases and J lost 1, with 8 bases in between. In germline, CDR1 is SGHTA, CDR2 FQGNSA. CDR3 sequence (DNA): TGTGCCAGCAGCTTACGGACATCGAACACTGAAGCTTTCTTT. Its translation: CASSLRTSNTEAFF.

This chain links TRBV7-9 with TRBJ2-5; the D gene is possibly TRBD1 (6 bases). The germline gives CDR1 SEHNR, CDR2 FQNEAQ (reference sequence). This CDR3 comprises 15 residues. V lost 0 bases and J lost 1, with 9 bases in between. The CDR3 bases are TGTGCCAGCAGCTTAGCGAGGGACACCCAAGAGACCCAGTACTTC. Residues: CASSLARDTQETQYF.

The CDR3 DNA sequence: TGTGCCAGTAGCCCGACTAGCGCCAACAATGAGCAGTTCTTC. Amino acids: CASSPTSANNEQFF. This chain uses TRBV19 with TRBJ2-1; TRBD2 aligns across 8 bases. Trimming cost V 6 bases and J 5 bases; bases outside gene matches: 6. The CDR3 is made up of 14 amino acids. Germline loops: CDR1 LNHDA, CDR2 SQIVND (reference sequence). Full variable domain (missing parts from reference TRBV19 and TRBJ2-1): DGGITQSPKYLFRKEGQNVTLSCEQNLNHDAMYWYRQDPGQGLRLIYYSQIVNDFQKGDIAEGYSVSREKKESFPLTVTSAQKNPTAFYLCASSPTSANNEQFFGPGTRLTVL.

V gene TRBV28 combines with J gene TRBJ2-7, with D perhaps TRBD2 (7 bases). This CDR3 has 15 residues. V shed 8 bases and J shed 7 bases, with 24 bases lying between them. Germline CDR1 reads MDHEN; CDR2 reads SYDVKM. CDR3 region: CASEPAGLGTGEQYF. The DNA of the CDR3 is TGTGCCAGCGAGCCCGCCGGACTAGGTACAGGGGAGCAGTACTTC.

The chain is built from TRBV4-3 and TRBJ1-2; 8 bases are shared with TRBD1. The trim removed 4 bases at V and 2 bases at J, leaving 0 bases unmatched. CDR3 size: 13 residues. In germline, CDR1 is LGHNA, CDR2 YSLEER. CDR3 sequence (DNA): TGCGCCAGCAGCCGACAGGGGAACTATGGCTACACCTTC. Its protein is CASSRQGNYGYTF.

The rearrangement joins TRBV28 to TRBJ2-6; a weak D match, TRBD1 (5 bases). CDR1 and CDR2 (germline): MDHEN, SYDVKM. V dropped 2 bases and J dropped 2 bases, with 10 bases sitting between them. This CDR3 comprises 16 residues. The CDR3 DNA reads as TGTGCCAGCAGTTTACCACCAGGGACTGGGGCCAACGTCCTGACTTTC. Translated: CASSLPPGTGANVLTF. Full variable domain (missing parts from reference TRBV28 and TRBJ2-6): DVKVTQSSRYLVKRTGEKVFLECVQDMDHENMFWYRQDPGLGLRLIYFSYDVKMKEKGDIPEGYSVSREKKERFSLILESASTNQTSMYLCASSLPPGTGANVLTFGAGSRLTVL.